This T cell receptor beta chain originates from a study of blood T cell repertoires in COVID-19. The germline V and J ends were trimmed by 3 bases and 0 bases, with 9 bases remaining between them. CDR1 is SGHTA and CDR2 is FQGNSA in the germline V gene. The CDR3 consists of 14 residues. Sequencing used immunoSEQ multiplex PCR; TCRdb keeps in-frame clones, though not all of them. Here the sample spans fewer than 350,000 clones, approximately 86% being singletons. This receptor was taken from a woman under 40 who had recovered from COVID-19. V gene TRBV7-2 combines with J gene TRBJ2-7; tentatively, D is TRBD2 (6 bases). The sample was peripheral blood. DNA for the CDR3: TGTGCCAGCAGCTTCACGGGACTCTCCTACGAGCAGTACTTC. Translating gives CASSFTGLSYEQYF. The full variable domain, completed using reference TRBV7-2 and TRBJ2-7, is GAGVSQSPSNKVTEKGKDVELRCDPISGHTALYWYRQSLGQGLEFLIYFQGNSAPDKSGLPSDRFSAERTGGSVSTLTIQRTQQEDSAVYLCASSFTGLSYEQYFGPGTRLTVT.